These T cell receptor beta chains were read from a single sample in a study of blood T cell repertoires in COVID-19. Only in-frame clones appear in the TCRdb table, and some are missing; sequencing was by immunoSEQ multiplex PCR. Of about 260,000 clones listed, more than 85% were seen once; the top ten hold more than 4.5%. The material sequenced was peripheral blood. The receptor source for this set is a woman aged 55 to 70 with COVID-19, enrolled during active disease. The CDR3 runs from the conserved cysteine through the conserved F or W. A D gene is named only where the DNA matches it firmly. Size values are once, few and many counts, or a class for expanded clones, and some rows have none.

size: -
V: TRBV30
J: TRBJ1-3
D: -
CDR3: CAWTPGSSGNTIYF
DNA: TGTGCCTGGACCCCGGGGAGCTCTGGAAACACCATATATTTT

size: few
V: TRBV7-9
J: TRBJ1-2
D: TRBD1
CDR3: CASSYESNWRQGPGYTF
DNA: TGTGCCAGCAGTTACGAGTCTAATTGGCGACAGGGGCCTGGCTACACCTTC

size: -
V: TRBV5-6
J: TRBJ2-3
D: TRBD1
CDR3: CASSLRGQGSADTQYF
DNA: TGTGCCAGCAGCTTGCGGGGACAGGGGAGCGCAGATACGCAGTATTTT

size: -
V: TRBV6-5
J: TRBJ1-3
D: -
CDR3: CASGEVARNTIYF
DNA: TGTGCCAGCGGGGAGGTCGCTCGAAACACCATATATTTT

size: -
V: TRBV19
J: TRBJ2-5
D: TRBD2
CDR3: CATQGSGPFQETQYF
DNA: TGTGCCACCCAGGGTAGCGGGCCGTTTCAAGAGACCCAGTACTTC

size: -
V: TRBV5-6
J: TRBJ2-1
D: TRBD1
CDR3: CASSYRDRSYNEQFF
DNA: TGTGCCAGCAGCTACCGGGACAGGAGCTACAATGAGCAGTTCTTC

size: -
V: TRBV5-1
J: TRBJ2-7
D: -
CDR3: CASGVGGGASYEQYF
DNA: TGCGCCAGCGGGGTTGGGGGAGGTGCCTCCTACGAGCAGTACTTC

size: few
V: TRBV30
J: TRBJ1-1
D: -
CDR3: CASGPRLQNTEAFF
DNA: TGTGCCTCGGGGCCGAGACTCCAGAACACTGAAGCTTTCTTT

size: -
V: TRBV30
J: TRBJ1-1
D: -
CDR3: CAWSVGGDTEAFF
DNA: TGTGCCTGGAGTGTGGGCGGGGACACTGAAGCTTTCTTT

size: -
V: TRBV3-1/TRBV3-2
J: TRBJ1-4
D: -
CDR3: CASSPDRGGEIEKLFF
DNA: TGTGCCAGCAGCCCTGACCGCGGGGGCGAGATTGAAAAACTGTTTTTT

size: -
V: TRBV27
J: TRBJ1-2
D: TRBD1
CDR3: CASSLSEGAEREGYTF
DNA: TGTGCCAGCAGTTTATCGGAGGGGGCGGAAAGGGAAGGCTACACCTTC